This is a list of T cell receptor beta chains from one sample in a study of cytomegalovirus exposure and HLA in healthy donors. Sequenced by immunoSEQ multiplex PCR; TCRdb stores in-frame clones only, minus some. The repertoire has about 120,000 clones, about 74% of them found once; the top ten carry around 4.8%. Sequenced sample: PBMCs. The receptor set was obtained from a man in his thirties or forties in good health and CMV-seropositive. Each CDR3 is given with its conserved first and last residue. The D gene is left open where the match is weak. The listing skips clone size in some rows; elsewhere it reads once, few, many or a size class.

V	J	length	D	size	CDR3	DNA
TRBV27	TRBJ1-1	14	TRBD1	-	CASSLDRGNTEAFF	TGTGCCAGCAGTTTAGACAGGGGTAACACTGAAGCTTTCTTT
TRBV5-4	TRBJ2-3	15	-	once	CASSADSASTDTQYF	TGTGCCAGCAGCGCCGACAGCGCTAGCACAGATACGCAGTATTTT
TRBV7-9	TRBJ2-7	14	-	-	CASSPGAKSHEQYF	TGTGCCAGCAGCCCAGGGGCCAAGAGCCACGAGCAGTACTTC
TRBV5-1	TRBJ2-2	17	TRBD2	few	CASSWRLAGELTGELFF	TGCGCCAGCAGCTGGAGACTAGCGGGGGAGCTCACCGGGGAGCTGTTTTTT
TRBV27	TRBJ1-1	16	TRBD1	-	CASSSQGWGGNTEAFF	TGTGCCAGCAGTTCACAGGGGTGGGGAGGGAACACTGAAGCTTTCTTT
TRBV2	TRBJ1-4	16	-	-	CASSEARWGRNEKLFF	TGTGCCAGCAGTGAAGCGCGGTGGGGGAGGAATGAAAAACTGTTTTTT
TRBV4-3	TRBJ2-5	15	TRBD2	few	CASSQVRLAEETQYF	TGCGCCAGCAGCCAAGTCAGGCTAGCGGAAGAGACCCAGTACTTC
TRBV5-4	TRBJ2-7	14	-	few	CASSFQGGSYEQYF	TGTGCCAGCAGCTTTCAGGGTGGGTCCTACGAGCAGTACTTC
TRBV5-1	TRBJ2-7	15	TRBD1	-	CASSLNPQGAYEQYF	TGCGCCAGCAGCTTGAACCCACAGGGGGCTTACGAGCAGTACTTC
TRBV30	TRBJ2-1	12	-	-	CAWTGMINEQFF	TGTGCCTGGACGGGGATGATCAATGAGCAGTTCTTC
TRBV27	TRBJ2-7	16	TRBD1	-	CASSLAAPGQVYEQYF	TGTGCCAGCAGTTTAGCGGCCCCGGGACAGGTGTACGAGCAGTACTTC
TRBV27	TRBJ2-7	14	TRBD1	few	CASSPTGESYEQYF	TGTGCCAGCAGCCCAACAGGGGAATCCTACGAGCAGTACTTC
TRBV7-9	TRBJ1-4	15	TRBD1	-	CASSPQGGENEKLFF	TGTGCCAGCAGCCCGCAAGGGGGCGAGAATGAAAAACTGTTTTTT
TRBV9	TRBJ1-6	15	TRBD1	-	CASSVGQGDNSPLHF	TGTGCCAGCAGCGTAGGACAGGGGGATAATTCACCCCTCCACTTT
TRBV30	TRBJ1-1	11	-	-	CAWRPSTEAFF	TGTGCCTGGAGGCCGAGCACTGAAGCTTTCTTT
TRBV7-6	TRBJ1-3	13	-	-	CASGSNSGNTIYF	TGTGCCAGCGGGAGTAACTCTGGAAACACCATATATTTT
TRBV7-9	TRBJ2-2	16	-	-	CASSLRLRGRTGELFF	TGTGCCAGCAGCTTACGGTTGCGGGGCCGCACCGGGGAGCTGTTTTTT
TRBV19	TRBJ2-7	14	TRBD1	-	CASSYGQGHYEQYF	TGTGCCAGTAGTTACGGACAGGGACACTACGAGCAGTACTTC
TRBV2	TRBJ2-7	15	-	-	CASRRLGARVHEQYF	TGTGCCAGCAGGAGATTGGGGGCCCGGGTCCACGAGCAGTACTTC
TRBV9	TRBJ2-3	15	TRBD2	-	CASSVTAGGTDTQYF	TGTGCCAGCAGCGTTACCGCGGGGGGCACAGATACGCAGTATTTT
TRBV30	TRBJ1-4	14	-	-	CAWSPGGSDEKLFF	TGTGCCTGGAGTCCCGGGGGGTCGGATGAAAAACTGTTTTTT
TRBV6-1	TRBJ2-7	15	-	-	CASSEAAGSPNEQYF	TGTGCCAGCAGTGAAGCCGCGGGGTCTCCTAACGAGCAGTACTTC